This TCR beta chain was obtained from a study of blood T cell repertoires in COVID-19. Across the study: The analysed material was cDNA or gDNA that came from T cells, B-cell-depleted T cells, or PBMCs.

This CDR3 is built from 14 residues. Germline CDR1 is PRHDT and CDR2 is FYEKMQ (reference sequence). The ends lost 4 bases at V and 4 bases at J; junction bases unmatched: 6. Per the study methods: The authors estimated nucleated cell counts from reference gene primer amplification. Assay: immunoSEQ multiplex PCR; the TCRdb copy retains only in-frame clones and omits some. The DNA gave D and trimming, while V, J and clone size come from that table. This repertoire shows roughly 410,000 clones, approximately 87% found once; its top ten account for approximately 2.5%. Seattle patients were enrolled during active infection and followed longitudinally.

This chain links TRBV13 with TRBJ2-5, with 7 bases that match TRBD2. The material sequenced was peripheral blood. This TCR derives from a woman aged 60-70 years with COVID-19, enrolled during active disease. In DNA form, the CDR3 reads TGTGCCAGCAGCTCCTCTAGCGGTGCAGAGACCCAGTACTTC. Protein: CASSSSSGAETQYF.